A selection of T cell receptor beta chains follows, all from one sample in a study of T cell repertoires and HLA-DP antigens. These receptors' targets are unknown. Clones were read by immunoSEQ multiplex PCR, and TCRdb kept only the in-frame ones, dropping some. This repertoire shows around 100,000 clones, 80% to 95% found once; its top ten account for under 0.35%. The sequenced material came from CD4+ T cells from PBMCs. These receptors were collected from a woman aged 18-29 years in good health and CMV-seronegative. Both conserved end residues are part of each CDR3. D genes are given only for firm matches. Only some rows state a clone size, as once, few, many or a class for expanded clones.

v_call: TRBV7-8; j_call: TRBJ1-1; d_call: TRBD1; clone_size: NA; cdr3_aa: CASSLGGGQGHTEAFF; cdr3_nt: TGTGCCAGCAGCTTAGGAGGAGGACAGGGACACACTGAAGCTTTCTTT
v_call: TRBV10-3; j_call: TRBJ1-1; d_call: TRBD1; clone_size: NA; cdr3_aa: CANRDRRSTEAFF; cdr3_nt: TGTGCCAACCGGGACAGGCGGTCCACTGAAGCTTTCTTT
v_call: TRBV18; j_call: TRBJ1-5; d_call: NA; clone_size: NA; cdr3_aa: CASSPSENQPQHF; cdr3_nt: TGTGCCAGCTCACCGAGTGAGAATCAGCCCCAGCATTTT
v_call: TRBV18; j_call: TRBJ2-1; d_call: TRBD1; clone_size: NA; cdr3_aa: CASSPDRNSYNEQFF; cdr3_nt: TGTGCCAGCTCACCGGACAGGAACTCCTACAATGAGCAGTTCTTC
v_call: TRBV25-1; j_call: TRBJ2-2; d_call: NA; clone_size: NA; cdr3_aa: CASTPGPRSGELFF; cdr3_nt: TGTGCCAGCACCCCGGGTCCACGATCCGGGGAGCTGTTTTTT
v_call: TRBV28; j_call: TRBJ2-1; d_call: NA; clone_size: NA; cdr3_aa: CASPPGGQFSPSYNEQFF; cdr3_nt: TGTGCCAGCCCTCCAGGCGGACAGTTCTCCCCCTCCTACAATGAGCAGTTCTTC
v_call: TRBV18; j_call: TRBJ1-3; d_call: NA; clone_size: NA; cdr3_aa: CASSPGQTGNTIYF; cdr3_nt: TGTGCCAGCTCACCAGGACAGACTGGAAACACCATATATTTT
v_call: TRBV5-6; j_call: TRBJ1-1; d_call: NA; clone_size: once; cdr3_aa: CASSLAGGRANTEAFF; cdr3_nt: TGTGCCAGCAGCTTGGCCGGGGGCAGGGCTAACACTGAAGCTTTCTTT
v_call: TRBV19; j_call: TRBJ1-2; d_call: TRBD1; clone_size: NA; cdr3_aa: CASSAGTGGNYGYTF; cdr3_nt: TGTGCCAGTAGTGCCGGGACAGGGGGGAACTATGGCTACACCTTC
v_call: TRBV5-1; j_call: TRBJ2-5; d_call: NA; clone_size: NA; cdr3_aa: CASSLGSRGLQETQYF; cdr3_nt: TGCGCCAGCAGCTTGGGATCGAGAGGGCTTCAAGAGACCCAGTACTTC
v_call: TRBV27; j_call: TRBJ2-3; d_call: TRBD1; clone_size: NA; cdr3_aa: CASSQTGGTDTQYF; cdr3_nt: TGTGCCAGCAGTCAGACAGGGGGCACAGATACGCAGTATTTT
v_call: TRBV7-6; j_call: TRBJ1-3; d_call: NA; clone_size: NA; cdr3_aa: CASSAGQSGNTIYF; cdr3_nt: TGTGCCAGCAGCGCAGGACAATCCGGAAACACCATATATTTT
v_call: TRBV7-2; j_call: TRBJ1-1; d_call: NA; clone_size: NA; cdr3_aa: CASSLDGLNTEAFF; cdr3_nt: TGTGCCAGCAGCTTAGACGGACTGAACACTGAAGCTTTCTTT
v_call: TRBV10-3; j_call: TRBJ1-2; d_call: NA; clone_size: NA; cdr3_aa: CAISESDSRGDGYTF; cdr3_nt: TGTGCCATCAGTGAGTCTGACTCTCGAGGAGATGGCTACACCTTC
v_call: TRBV28; j_call: TRBJ1-3; d_call: TRBD1; clone_size: NA; cdr3_aa: CASSLRTGSLSGNTIYF; cdr3_nt: TGTGCCAGCAGTTTACGGACAGGGTCCCTCTCTGGAAACACCATATATTTT
v_call: TRBV1; j_call: TRBJ1-3; d_call: NA; clone_size: once; cdr3_aa: CTSSQDWGLRRSSGNTIYF; cdr3_nt: TGCACCAGCAGCCAAGATTGGGGCCTTCGGCGGAGCTCTGGAAACACCATATATTTT
v_call: TRBV28; j_call: TRBJ2-3; d_call: NA; clone_size: few; cdr3_aa: CASSRPLGITDTQYF; cdr3_nt: TGTGCCAGCAGCCGACCGTTGGGGATCACAGATACGCAGTATTTT
v_call: TRBV14; j_call: TRBJ2-5; d_call: TRBD1; clone_size: NA; cdr3_aa: CASSLGTGRKTQYF; cdr3_nt: TGTGCCAGCAGCTTAGGGACAGGGAGGAAGACCCAGTACTTC
v_call: TRBV9; j_call: TRBJ2-2; d_call: TRBD1; clone_size: NA; cdr3_aa: CASSVEWGGRGREANTGELFF; cdr3_nt: TGTGCCAGCAGCGTAGAATGGGGTGGCAGGGGGCGCGAAGCGAACACCGGGGAGCTGTTTTTT
v_call: TRBV6-5; j_call: TRBJ2-5; d_call: NA; clone_size: NA; cdr3_aa: CASSSWNLGQETQYF; cdr3_nt: TGTGCCAGCAGTTCTTGGAACTTGGGCCAAGAGACCCAGTACTTC
v_call: TRBV14; j_call: TRBJ1-2; d_call: TRBD1; clone_size: NA; cdr3_aa: CASSPQGVNYGYTF; cdr3_nt: TGTGCCAGCAGCCCCCAGGGGGTGAACTATGGCTACACCTTC
v_call: TRBV6-5; j_call: TRBJ1-5; d_call: NA; clone_size: NA; cdr3_aa: CASSLGTGSGAQHF; cdr3_nt: TGTGCCAGCAGTTTGGGCACGGGCTCAGGGGCCCAGCATTTT